This entry concerns a single T cell receptor (beta chain). What it recognizes is unknown. Trimming stripped 3 bases from V and 8 bases from J, with 11 bases between. This CDR3 spans 13 amino acids. In germline, CDR1 is LNHDA, CDR2 SQIVND (reference sequence). The replicate PCRs on unsorted PBMC were given about 300 ng DNA, which is some 32,000 T cell genomes. Methods used by the authors: ImmunoSEQ output lacked quality scores and full-length reads, limiting matched filtering. Here immunoSEQ multiplex PCR was the method, and the copy in TCRdb shows in-frame clones only, minus some. V, J and clone size are taken as reported in that table, and D and trimming were inferred from the DNA itself. The table lists 490,000 or so clones, 65% to 80% of them singletons. This entry comes from a study of shared clonotypes between healthy human individuals. Study observations and caveats: Sampling covered blood only; tissue repertoires likely differ.

The sequence derives from a woman aged 40-49 years in good health. Some clones in this sample may be carry-over from other donors' samples. The sequencing sample was made of PBMCs. This chain uses TRBV19 with TRBJ2-1, with D uncertain. The CDR3 coding sequence is TGTGCCAGTAGTATTATAGCCCCCGATGAGCAGTTCTTC. This encodes CASSIIAPDEQFF.